What follows are 26 T cell receptor beta chains derived from one specimen sequenced in a study of shared clonotypes between healthy human individuals. Assay: immunoSEQ multiplex PCR; the TCRdb copy retains only in-frame clones and omits some. Among some 2.3 million clones listed, approximately 93% were seen once. Sequenced material: naive CD4+ T cells from PBMCs. Stated subset: CD45RA+ positively selected. The source is a man younger than 35 in good health. Some clones in this sample may be carry-over from other donors' samples.

The CDR3 reads CASSLTPGGFDGYTF. The CDR3 nucleotides read TGTGCCAGCAGCTTAACCCCAGGGGGTTTTGATGGCTACACCTTC. The chain employs TRBV7-3 and TRBJ1-2; TRBD1 agrees at 7 bases. Germline V gene data show CDR1 as SGHTA and CDR2 as FQGTGA. This CDR3 region has 15 residues. V was pared by 0 bases and J by 6 bases, with 7 bases of the junction left unmatched.

This chain links TRBV7-9 with TRBJ2-5, with D tentatively TRBD1 or TRBD2 (5 bases each). The germline V and J ends were trimmed by 5 bases and 7 bases, with 17 bases remaining between them. This CDR3 is 14 amino acids long. Germline V gives CDR1 SEHNR, CDR2 FQNEAQ (reference sequence). The CDR3 bases are TGTGCCAGCAGCCCAGCTGGGGGAGCAGGGACCCAGTACTTC. It translates to CASSPAGGAGTQYF.

The rearrangement uses TRBV5-4 and TRBJ1-1; D call uncertain. Trimming took off 5 bases at V and 2 bases at J, with 22 bases between the two ends. In germline, CDR1 is SGHNT, CDR2 YYREEE (reference sequence). The length of the CDR3 is 17 residues. CDR3: CASSWPTFGQLNTEAFF. The CDR3 DNA is TGTGCCAGCAGTTGGCCCACGTTTGGCCAACTTAACACTGAAGCTTTCTTT.

The chain carries TRBV12-5 and TRBJ2-1, with 8 bases fitting TRBD2. The CDR3 is 16 amino acids. The V gene end was trimmed by 0 bases and the J gene end by 5 bases; junction bases not matched to a gene: 6. Looked up from germline, CDR1 is LGHNT and CDR2 is FRNRAP. Written as DNA, the CDR3 is TGTGCTAGTGGTTTGGTACCGGGACTAGGCAACAATGAGCAGTTCTTC. Amino acid sequence: CASGLVPGLGNNEQFF.

The sample holds one count of this clone. Different DNA sequences within this sample yield the same CDR3. The chain couples TRBV5-6 to TRBJ2-2; 7 nucleotides line up with TRBD2. CDR1 and CDR2 (germline): SGHDT, YYEEEE. The CDR3 has 16 residues. J lost 0 bases, V lost 0 bases, and 2 bases had no gene match. The DNA for the CDR3 is TGTGCCAGCAGCTTGGGGCTAGCGGCGAACACCGGGGAGCTGTTTTTT. This codes for CASSLGLAANTGELFF.

V and J are TRBV6-1 and TRBJ1-2, with 9 bases aligning to TRBD1. This CDR3 contains 13 residues. The V gene's germline CDR1 is MNHNS and CDR2 SASEGT. V was pared by 6 bases and J by 8 bases, with 7 bases of the junction left unmatched. DNA of the CDR3: TGTGCCAGCAGGCCCCGGGACAGGGAAGGCTACACCTTC. It encodes CASRPRDREGYTF.

CDR3 bases: TGTGCCAGTGGAGGGCCGGGAGGCAGGTTTATCGAGCAGTACTTC. This sequence encodes CASGGPGGRFIEQYF. J is TRBJ2-7 and V is TRBV19; 7 positions match TRBD2. Germline CDR1 LNHDA, CDR2 SQIVND (reference sequence). V dropped 8 bases and J dropped 6; count of bases not matched to a gene: 16. The CDR3 sequence is 15 residues long.

CDR3 sequence: CASSSRGLSPLHF. CDR3 coding DNA: TGTGCCAGCAGCTCTCGCGGTCTTTCACCCCTCCACTTT. V and J are TRBV5-6 and TRBJ1-6; D is unclear. Germline V gene data show CDR1 as SGHDT and CDR2 as YYEEEE. This CDR3 has 13 residues. V lost 3 bases, J lost 9 bases, and 10 bases lay in between.

The rearrangement uses TRBV2 and TRBJ2-3, with a weak D call TRBD1 (6 bases). V was pared by 5 bases and J by 6 bases, with 15 bases between. The CDR3 contains 14 residues. The V gene's germline CDR1 is SNHLY and CDR2 FYNNEI. In DNA form, the CDR3 reads TGTGCCAGCAGTAAGGGACAAGTATGGGATACGCAGTATTTT. It specifies CASSKGQVWDTQYF.

The chain has TRBV2 and TRBJ2-2, with D perhaps matching TRBD1 or TRBD2 (5 bases each). The V and J ends lost 3 bases and 1 base respectively, with 12 bases between them. From germline, CDR1 is SNHLY and CDR2 FYNNEI. The CDR3 is 16 amino acids. CDR3 amino acids: CASSELGTMNTGELFF. CDR3 DNA: TGTGCCAGCAGTGAGTTGGGGACCATGAACACCGGGGAGCTGTTTTTT.

This chain's CDR3 is CASSPILGQQETQYF. DNA for the CDR3: TGTGCCAGCTCACCCATACTCGGGCAGCAAGAGACCCAGTACTTC. The chain uses TRBV18 and TRBJ2-5; D ambiguous. The germline V gene has CDR1 KGHSH and CDR2 LQKENI. Between the trimmed V and J ends, which lost 3 bases and 2 bases, there was a span of 13 bases. The length of the CDR3 is 15 residues.

The J gene is TRBJ2-1, the V gene TRBV27; 10 bases align to TRBD2. Trimming took 7 bases from V and 4 from J; bases not matched to a gene: 7. This CDR3 comprises 15 residues. Germline values: CDR1 MNHEY, CDR2 SMNVEV (reference sequence). CDR3 bases: TGTGCCAGCAACCCAGCGGGAGGGTTATACAATGAGCAGTTCTTC. Amino acids: CASNPAGGLYNEQFF.

V and J are TRBV10-3 and TRBJ2-5; 7 bases agree with TRBD1. The trim removed 11 bases at V and 1 base at J, leaving 16 bases unmatched. Per the germline V gene, CDR1 is ENHRY and CDR2 is SYGVKD. This CDR3 has 16 amino acids. The CDR3 here is CAASAYSGQIQETQYF. CDR3 bases: TGTGCCGCCTCGGCATACTCGGGACAGATCCAAGAGACCCAGTACTTC.

The chain couples TRBV6-1 to TRBJ2-7; D might be TRBD2 (5 bases). Per germline, CDR1 MNHNS and CDR2 SASEGT. V lost 7 bases, J lost 0 bases, and 10 bases lay in between. The CDR3 length is 13 residues. The CDR3 loop reads CASIPRDSYEQYF. CDR3 DNA: TGTGCCAGCATTCCCCGGGACTCCTACGAGCAGTACTTC.

This clone was seen once. This rearrangement joins TRBV6-5 to TRBJ1-4; 7 bases fit TRBD1. This CDR3 spans 14 amino acids. V lost 5 bases to trimming and J lost 7 bases; unmatched junction nucleotides: 7. Germline-derived CDR1 and CDR2 are MNHEY and SVGAGI. CDR3 residues: CASSQDRWTEKLFF. CDR3 in DNA: TGTGCCAGCAGTCAGGACAGGTGGACTGAAAAACTGTTTTTT.

The chain is built from TRBV5-1 and TRBJ1-2, with D unclear. The CDR3 has 13 amino acids. In germline, CDR1 is SGHRS, CDR2 YFSETQ. Between the trimmed V and J ends, which lost 4 bases and 5 bases, there was a span of 12 bases. Written as DNA, the CDR3 is TGCGCCAGCAGCCCCCTGGGCGGATATGGCTACACCTTC. Amino acids: CASSPLGGYGYTF.

J is TRBJ1-2 and V is TRBV9; D might be TRBD1 (5 bases). Looked up from germline, CDR1 is SGDLS and CDR2 is YYNGEE. Trimming removed 0 bases at V and 3 bases at J, with 9 bases between. The CDR3 has 14 amino acids. This chain's CDR3 is CASSVGGSYYGYTF. The CDR3 nucleotides read TGTGCCAGCAGCGTAGGGGGGAGTTACTATGGCTACACCTTC. The full variable domain, in which reference TRBV9 and TRBJ1-2 provide the parts outside the CDR3, is DSGVTQTPKHLITATGQRVTLRCSPRSGDLSVYWYQQSLDQGLQFLIQYYNGEERAKGNILERFSAQQFPDLHSELNLSSLELGDSALYFCASSVGGSYYGYTFGSGTRLTVV.

The chain carries TRBV29-1 and TRBJ2-1; D is perhaps TRBD1 or TRBD2 (5 bases each). The CDR3 runs 13 residues. Per germline, CDR1 SQVTM and CDR2 ANQGSEA. V was clipped by 4 bases and J by 5 bases, with 12 bases between them. CDR3 loop: CSVARESHNEQFF. In nucleotides, the CDR3 is TGCAGCGTTGCCAGGGAGAGCCACAATGAGCAGTTCTTC.

The gene calls are TRBV5-4 and TRBJ1-4; 8 nucleotides match TRBD1. The CDR3 totals 15 residues. With 2 bases clipped from V and 7 bases from J, the junction kept 7 bases outside the gene matches. The germline V gene encodes CDR1 SGHNT and CDR2 YYREEE (reference sequence). CDR3 protein: CASSLKTGDGEKLFF. DNA for the CDR3: TGTGCCAGCAGCTTAAAGACAGGGGATGGTGAAAAACTGTTTTTT.

This chain joins TRBV19 and TRBJ1-1; a possible D gene is TRBD1 (5 bases). Germline CDR1 is LNHDA and CDR2 is SQIVND (reference sequence). CDR3 size: 14 residues. V lost 3 bases, J lost 1 base, and 9 bases lay in between. The CDR3 loop is CASSIWGSNTEAFF. The CDR3 DNA reads TGTGCCAGTAGTATCTGGGGCTCGAACACTGAAGCTTTCTTT.

The chain employs TRBV29-1 and TRBJ2-3; D is perhaps TRBD1 (6 bases). The length of the CDR3 is 14 residues. Germline CDR1 is SQVTM and CDR2 is ANQGSEA. Trimming took 7 bases from V and 3 from J, leaving 17 bases between them. The CDR3 coding sequence is TGCAGCGCCGATACAGGGAAGGGAACAGATACGCAGTATTTT. Protein: CSADTGKGTDTQYF.

The rearrangement links TRBV5-1 to TRBJ2-7, with 10 bases matching TRBD1. Germline V CDR1 and CDR2: SGHRS, YFSETQ. The CDR3 has 16 amino acids. Unmatched junction bases numbered 7, after V lost 1 base and J lost 3 bases. The CDR3 DNA follows: TGCGCCAGCAGCTTGATGGGGACAGGGGTTTTCTACGAGCAGTACTTC. It encodes CASSLMGTGVFYEQYF.

This chain joins TRBV11-2 and TRBJ2-3, with D possibly TRBD1 on 5 matching bases. This CDR3 spans 14 amino acids. V lost 0 bases and J lost 6, with 10 bases in between. Germline V gene sequence: CDR1 SGHAT, CDR2 FQNNGV. The CDR3 loop is CASSLDRVIDTQYF. Written as DNA, the CDR3 is TGTGCCAGCAGCTTAGACAGGGTAATTGATACGCAGTATTTT.

V and J are TRBV30 and TRBJ2-3; no clear D. Between the trimmed V and J ends, which lost 1 base and 8 bases, there was a span of 10 bases. CDR3 size: 12 residues. The germline V gene encodes CDR1 GTSNPN and CDR2 SVGIG (reference sequence). The CDR3 bases are TGTGCCTGGAGTGCCGTAGGTAGTACGCAGTATTTT. Its protein product is CAWSAVGSTQYF.

CDR3 in DNA: TGTGCCAGTGAAGTGCGGCTAGCGGGGGAAGAGACCCAGTACTTC. Its translation: CASEVRLAGEETQYF. The chain carries TRBV6-1 and TRBJ2-5; 10 bases match TRBD2. The CDR3 is 15 amino acids. The V and J ends lost 9 bases and 3 bases, in that order; junction bases with no gene match: 10. CDR1 and CDR2 (germline): MNHNS, SASEGT.

The genes are TRBV18 and TRBJ1-1; D is possibly TRBD1 (6 bases). Germline CDR1 is KGHSH and CDR2 is LQKENI. This CDR3 contains 18 residues. V was clipped by 1 base and J by 0 bases, with 18 bases between them. CDR3 residues: CASSPQGHGGGLNTEAFF. CDR3 sequence (DNA): TGTGCCAGCTCACCACAAGGGCACGGGGGCGGACTGAACACTGAAGCTTTCTTT.